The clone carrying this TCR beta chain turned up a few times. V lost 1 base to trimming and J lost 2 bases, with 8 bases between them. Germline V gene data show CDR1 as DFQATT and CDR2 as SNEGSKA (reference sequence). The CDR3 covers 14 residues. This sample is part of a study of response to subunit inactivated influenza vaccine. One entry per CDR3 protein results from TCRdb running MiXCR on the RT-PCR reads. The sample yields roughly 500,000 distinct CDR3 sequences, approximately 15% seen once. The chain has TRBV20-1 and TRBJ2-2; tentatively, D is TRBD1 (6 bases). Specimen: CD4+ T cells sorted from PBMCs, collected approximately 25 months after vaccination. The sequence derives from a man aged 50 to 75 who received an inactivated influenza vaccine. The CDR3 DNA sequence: TGCAGTGCTAGAGTGGGGGCAAACACCGGGGAGCTGTTTTTT. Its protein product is CSARVGANTGELFF.